This T cell receptor (beta chain) was identified in a study of shared clonotypes between healthy human individuals. Study in general: Sampling drew on donors who were a couple of women and a few men aged 18 to 49.

From germline, CDR1 is SNHLY and CDR2 FYNNEI. This CDR3 contains 17 residues. J lost 9 bases, V lost 5 bases, and 17 bases had no gene match. Here immunoSEQ multiplex PCR was the method, and the copy in TCRdb shows in-frame clones only, minus some. The sample has about 470,000 clones; 70% to 80% are singletons. This chain uses TRBV2 with TRBJ2-1; TRBD2 agrees at 9 bases. The receptor was derived from a woman in her forties in good health. Some clones in this sample may be carry-over from other donors' samples. The sequenced sample was PBMCs. This CDR3 reads CASSPARRRREGGEQFF. In DNA, the CDR3 is TGTGCCAGCAGTCCTGCCCGACGCCGGCGGGAGGGCGGTGAGCAGTTCTTC.